The present T cell receptor beta chain was sequenced within a study of neurological immune-mediated disorders. Study-level results: Subjects shared no identical expanded-clone CDR3 amino acid sequences, suggesting private TCR-beta repertoires in all groups.

This clonotype was observed many times. The antigen is undetermined. As for the cDNA, it was generated by 5'RACE with 10-nucleotide random UMIs. TCRdb ran MiXCR on the 5' RACE reads and lists one entry per CDR3 protein. The sample includes approximately 46,000 distinct CDR3 sequences, more than 8% of them seen just once. CDR1 SGHTA and CDR2 FQGNSA come from the germline V gene. V gave up 8 bases and J gave up 4 bases, with 21 bases separating them. The CDR3 covers 16 residues. Time point meaning: longitudinal time-point 1 (baseline). Among the participants, healthy controls were blood bank volunteers in Maryland, USA. It was from 2 million PBMCs stored at -80 C that the unsorted libraries were obtained.

Specimen: PBMCs. The receptor's source is a woman in her 40s in good health. The rearrangement uses TRBV7-2 and TRBJ2-1; D gene ambiguous. Here the CDR3 DNA reads TGTGCCAGCGGCTCGACGACGAGTCGAACTTACAATGAGCAGTTCTTC. It encodes CASGSTTSRTYNEQFF.